Given below is one T cell receptor (beta chain) in context. TCRdb reanalysed the 5' RACE reads using MiXCR and keeps one entry per CDR3 protein. The table shows roughly 52,000 distinct CDR3 sequences, with approximately 17% occurring only once. The sequence was collected from a female donor with breast cancer. The sequenced sample was naive CD4+ T cells sorted from blood. Subset defined: naive CD4+ T cells, CD4+CD45RA+CD25-.

This chain's CDR3 is CASRGRTSRGDTQYF. In nucleotides, the CDR3 is TGTGCCAGCAGAGGTCGGACTAGCCGTGGAGATACGCAGTATTTT. The rearrangement joins TRBV12-3 or TRBV12-4 to TRBJ2-3, with 8 bases lining up with TRBD2. Trimming cost V 6 bases and J 5 bases; bases outside gene matches: 10. CDR3 length equals 15 residues.